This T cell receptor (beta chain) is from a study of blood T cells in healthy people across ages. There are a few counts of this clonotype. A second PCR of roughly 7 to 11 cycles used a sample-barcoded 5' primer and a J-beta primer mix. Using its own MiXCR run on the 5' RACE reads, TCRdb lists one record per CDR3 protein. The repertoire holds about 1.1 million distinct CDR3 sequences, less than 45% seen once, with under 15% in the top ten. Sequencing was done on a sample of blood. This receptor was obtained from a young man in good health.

CDR3 protein: CSARGRGVAKLVYEQFF. The CDR3 DNA is TGCAGTGCTAGAGGAAGGGGTGTGGCCAAGTTGGTCTATGAGCAGTTCTTC. The chain is built from TRBV20-1 and TRBJ2-1, with D tentatively TRBD1 (5 bases). Trimming cost V 1 base and J 8 bases, with 24 bases left between them. The CDR3 has 17 residues. CDR1 and CDR2 (germline): DFQATT, SNEGSKA (reference sequence).